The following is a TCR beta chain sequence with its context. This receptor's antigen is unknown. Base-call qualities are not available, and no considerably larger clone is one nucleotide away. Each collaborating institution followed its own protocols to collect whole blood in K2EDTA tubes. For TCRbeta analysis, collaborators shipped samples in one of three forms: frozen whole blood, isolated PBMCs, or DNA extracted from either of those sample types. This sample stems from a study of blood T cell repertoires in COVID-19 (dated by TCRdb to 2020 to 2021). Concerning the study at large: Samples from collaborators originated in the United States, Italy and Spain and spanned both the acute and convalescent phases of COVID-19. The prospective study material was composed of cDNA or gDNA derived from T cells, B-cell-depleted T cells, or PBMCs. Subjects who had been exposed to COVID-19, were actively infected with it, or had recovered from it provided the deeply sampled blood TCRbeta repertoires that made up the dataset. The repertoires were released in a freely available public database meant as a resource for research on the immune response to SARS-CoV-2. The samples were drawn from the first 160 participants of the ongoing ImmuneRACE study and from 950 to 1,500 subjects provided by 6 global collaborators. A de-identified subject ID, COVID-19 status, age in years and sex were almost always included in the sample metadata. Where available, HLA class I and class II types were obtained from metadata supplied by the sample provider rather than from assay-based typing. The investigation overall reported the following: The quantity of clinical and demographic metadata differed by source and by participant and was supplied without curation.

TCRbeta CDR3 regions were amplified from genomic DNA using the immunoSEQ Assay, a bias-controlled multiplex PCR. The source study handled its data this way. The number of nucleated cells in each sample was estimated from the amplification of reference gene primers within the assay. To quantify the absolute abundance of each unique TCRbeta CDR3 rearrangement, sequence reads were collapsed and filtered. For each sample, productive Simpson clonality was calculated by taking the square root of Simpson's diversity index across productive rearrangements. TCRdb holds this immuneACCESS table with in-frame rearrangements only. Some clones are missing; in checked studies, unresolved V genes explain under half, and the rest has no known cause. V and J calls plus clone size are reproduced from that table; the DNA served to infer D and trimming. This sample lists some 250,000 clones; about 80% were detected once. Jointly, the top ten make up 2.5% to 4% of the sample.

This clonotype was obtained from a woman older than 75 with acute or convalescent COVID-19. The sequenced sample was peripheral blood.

The CDR3 region has the sequence CASSPLAPGLTSTDTQYF. The bases are TGTGCCAGCTCACCACTCGCCCCCGGACTAACTAGCACAGATACGCAGTATTTT. Recombination connected TRBV18 to TRBJ2-3; tentative D gene TRBD2, with 6 bases matching. Trimming at the junction amounts to 1 base on V and 0 bases on J, and the germline ends lie 17 bases apart. Including cysteine and phenylalanine, the CDR3 has 18 amino acids. Here the CDR3 DNA is all that survives: 54 bases in frame from base 1. CDR1 and CDR2 (KGHSH, LQKENI) derive from the germline V gene.